The 24 T cell receptor beta chains presented below share a single source sample, sequenced in a study of cytomegalovirus exposure and HLA in healthy donors. Researchers ran the PCR with 60 Vbeta and 13 Jbeta primers. Measured with immunoSEQ multiplex PCR; TCRdb has only the in-frame clones, and not every one. The sample yields around 130,000 clones, approximately 72% seen once. Sequences were obtained from PBMCs. The receptor set was obtained from a human donor in good health.

V usage is TRBV19 and J usage is TRBJ1-2, with a tentative D call TRBD1 (6 bases). Germline CDR1 reads LNHDA; CDR2 reads SQIVND (reference sequence). The V end was cut by 8 bases, the J end by 0 bases, with 22 bases between. The CDR3 runs 17 residues. The CDR3 region is CASHKPGTRIANYGYTF. The CDR3 DNA follows: TGTGCCAGTCACAAGCCCGGGACACGGATAGCTAACTATGGCTACACCTTC.

This clone is a singleton in its sample. The gene calls are TRBV18 and TRBJ1-2; 10 bases match TRBD1. The V segment lost 2 bases and the J segment 1 base; nucleotides outside the gene matches: 10. Germline V gene sequence: CDR1 KGHSH, CDR2 LQKENI. The CDR3 consists of 18 residues. The CDR3 loop reads CASSPIPGQGLGNYGYTF. The CDR3 DNA is TGTGCCAGCTCACCAATTCCGGGACAGGGGTTGGGTAACTATGGCTACACCTTC. Based on the CDR3 plus reference TRBV18 and TRBJ1-2, the full variable domain is NAGVMQNPRHLVRRRGQEARLRCSPMKGHSHVYWYRQLPEEGLKFMVYLQKENIIDESGMPKERFSAEFPKEGPSILRIQQVVRGDSAAYFCASSPIPGQGLGNYGYTFGSGTRLTVV.

J is TRBJ2-2 and V is TRBV30, with 7 bases aligning to TRBD2. This CDR3 contains 14 residues. Germline CDR1 reads GTSNPN; CDR2 reads SVGIG (reference sequence). Unmatched junction bases numbered 4, after V lost 3 bases and J lost 3 bases. This CDR3 is CAWRMGGYTGELFF. The CDR3 bases are TGTGCCTGGAGGATGGGGGGGTACACCGGGGAGCTGTTTTTT.

The chain carries TRBV18 and TRBJ2-1, with 7 bases matching TRBD2. The germline V gene has CDR1 KGHSH and CDR2 LQKENI. The CDR3 totals 16 residues. With V trimmed by 3 bases and J by 0 bases, 5 bases remained unmatched. CDR3 nucleotide sequence: TGTGCCAGCTCACCCGACGGGAGGTCCTCCTACAATGAGCAGTTCTTC. Translated: CASSPDGRSSYNEQFF.

This clone was observed a few times. The J gene is TRBJ2-4, the V gene TRBV28; D is unclear. The V and J ends lost 3 bases and 6 bases respectively, with 15 bases between them. The CDR3 contains 15 residues. CDR1 and CDR2 from the germline V gene are MDHEN and SYDVKM. The CDR3 sequence is CASSFLGTAPNIQYF. For the CDR3, the DNA is TGTGCCAGCAGTTTTTTGGGCACCGCCCCAAACATTCAGTACTTC.

The chain links TRBV14 to TRBJ2-3, with 7 nucleotides matching TRBD1. Trimming took 0 bases from V and 5 from J; bases not matched to a gene: 8. The CDR3 has 16 amino acids. The germline V gene has CDR1 SGHDN and CDR2 FVKESK. The CDR3 reads CASSQDWAQGRDTQYF. The CDR3 DNA is TGTGCCAGCAGCCAAGACTGGGCACAGGGGAGAGATACGCAGTATTTT. The variable domain in full, completed from reference TRBV14 and TRBJ2-3, reads EAGVTQFPSHSVIEKGQTVTLRCDPISGHDNLYWYRRVMGKEIKFLLHFVKESKQDESGMPNNRFLAERTGGTYSTLKVQPAELEDSGVYFCASSQDWAQGRDTQYFGPGTRLTVL.

This clone was seen a handful of times. CDR3 sequence reads: CASIRTSGRAETQYF. CDR3 DNA sequence: TGCGCCAGCATCCGGACTAGCGGGAGGGCCGAGACCCAGTACTTC. This chain joins TRBV23-1 and TRBJ2-5, with TRBD2 matching over 15 bases. Being an ORF, TRBV23-1 has a function that is uncertain. The CDR3 extends over 15 amino acids. The junction had 5 bases not matched to a gene; V was cut back by 7 bases and J by 5 bases.

J is TRBJ1-2 and V is TRBV10-3; TRBD1 matches at 9 bases. Germline V gene lookup returns CDR1 ENHRY and CDR2 SYGVKD. The CDR3 runs to 14 residues. Unmatched junction bases numbered 6, after V lost 6 bases and J lost 4 bases. This chain's CDR3 is CAIRRQGEFYGYTF. The CDR3 DNA reads TGTGCCATCAGAAGACAGGGGGAATTCTATGGCTACACCTTC.

The chain links TRBV25-1 to TRBJ1-5, with D unclear. V shed 6 bases and J shed 5 bases, with 8 bases lying between them. The germline V gene has CDR1 MGHDK and CDR2 SYGVNS. This CDR3 contains 12 residues. The CDR3 protein is CASSVGDQPQHF. The CDR3 DNA reads as TGTGCCAGCAGCGTCGGGGATCAGCCCCAGCATTTT. Using reference TRBV25-1 and TRBJ1-5 for the parts outside the CDR3, the full variable domain is EADIYQTPRYLVIGTGKKITLECSQTMGHDKMYWYQQDPGMELHLIHYSYGVNSTEKGDLSSESTVSRIRTEHFPLTLESARPSHTSQYLCASSVGDQPQHFGDGTRLSIL.

The V gene is TRBV7-9, the J gene TRBJ2-3, with 13 bases matching TRBD2. The length of the CDR3 is 16 residues. Germline V gene sequence: CDR1 SEHNR, CDR2 FQNEAQ (reference sequence). The V segment lost 5 bases and the J segment 2 bases; nucleotides outside the gene matches: 4. The CDR3 loop reads CASSLGLAGPTDTQYF. CDR3 DNA sequence: TGTGCCAGCAGCCTGGGACTAGCGGGGCCCACAGATACGCAGTATTTT.

V gene TRBV5-1 combines with J gene TRBJ2-7; TRBD2 matches at 14 bases. V lost 4 bases to trimming and J lost 4 bases; unmatched junction nucleotides: 16. CDR1 and CDR2 (germline): SGHRS, YFSETQ. The CDR3 consists of 19 residues. The CDR3 spells CASSLSVPGTSGSVYEQYF. The CDR3 DNA reads TGCGCCAGCAGCCTGTCGGTACCCGGGACTAGCGGGAGTGTGTACGAGCAGTACTTC.

V usage is TRBV19 and J usage is TRBJ2-1, with 10 bases lining up with TRBD2. Trimming cost V 2 bases and J 4 bases; bases outside gene matches: 8. Looked up from germline, CDR1 is LNHDA and CDR2 is SQIVND (reference sequence). The CDR3 length is 17 residues. The CDR3 nucleotides are TGTGCCAGTAGTATACGGCTAGCGGGGGCCCGATACAATGAGCAGTTCTTC. It encodes CASSIRLAGARYNEQFF. Full variable domain (remainder filled in from reference TRBV19 and TRBJ2-1): DGGITQSPKYLFRKEGQNVTLSCEQNLNHDAMYWYRQDPGQGLRLIYYSQIVNDFQKGDIAEGYSVSREKKESFPLTVTSAQKNPTAFYLCASSIRLAGARYNEQFFGPGTRLTVL.

A note on this clone: The junction differs from germline at one of its ends, possibly a read error. This chain uses TRBV7-9 with TRBJ2-7, with 13 nucleotides matching TRBD2. Germline V gene data show CDR1 as SEHNR and CDR2 as FQNEAQ (reference sequence). The CDR3 totals 15 residues. The CDR3 spells CSSSLWTSGSYEQYF. The CDR3 DNA reads as TGTTCCAGCAGCCTCTGGACTAGCGGGAGTTACGAGCAGTACTTC.

This chain uses TRBV5-1 with TRBJ2-7; D is possibly TRBD1 (5 bases). The CDR3 sequence is 15 residues long. With 0 bases removed from V and 2 bases from J, the gap between germline ends came to 12 bases. Germline V gives CDR1 SGHRS, CDR2 YFSETQ. In DNA form, the CDR3 reads TGCGCCAGCAGCTTGGGGGCAGGGTGGGCCTACGAGCAGTACTTC. As protein: CASSLGAGWAYEQYF.

The chain couples TRBV29-1 to TRBJ2-7; maybe TRBD1 (6 bases). The CDR3 consists of 16 residues. Germline CDR1 reads SQVTM; CDR2 reads ANQGSEA. The V end was cut by 0 bases, the J end by 0 bases, with 15 bases between. CDR3 region: CSVEDLGQGRSYEQYF. The DNA for the CDR3 is TGCAGCGTTGAAGATCTGGGGCAGGGGCGCTCCTACGAGCAGTACTTC.

This clone appeared once. The chain recombines TRBV6-5 with TRBJ1-4; TRBD1 matches 7 bases. The CDR3 covers 14 residues. The germline V gene has CDR1 MNHEY and CDR2 SVGAGI. The trim removed 5 bases at V and 8 bases at J, leaving 8 bases unmatched. CDR3 in amino acids: CASSTRGVSEKLFF. CDR3 bases: TGTGCCAGCAGTACCAGGGGGGTTAGCGAAAAACTGTTTTTT.

This chain links TRBV9 with TRBJ1-1; D is possibly TRBD1 (6 bases). Germline V gene lookup returns CDR1 SGDLS and CDR2 YYNGEE. The V gene lost 4 bases and the J gene lost 5 bases, with 18 bases spanning the gap. The CDR3 contains 15 residues. The CDR3 is CASSTVFRGETEAFF. CDR3 coding DNA: TGTGCCAGCAGCACCGTTTTCAGGGGAGAAACTGAAGCTTTCTTT.

The J gene is TRBJ2-1, the V gene TRBV29-1; no definite D call. CDR1 and CDR2 (germline): SQVTM, ANQGSEA. The CDR3 is made up of 14 amino acids. V dropped 3 bases and J dropped 2 bases, with 11 bases sitting between them. This chain's CDR3 is CSVDRAYPYNEQFF. In DNA form, the CDR3 reads TGCAGCGTTGATCGTGCCTACCCCTACAATGAGCAGTTCTTC.

J is TRBJ1-1 and V is TRBV10-3; D gene uncertain. The CDR3 has 13 amino acids. CDR1 is ENHRY, CDR2 SYGVKD, per germline. V was shortened by 3 bases and J by 5 bases, with 10 bases between the two germline ends. The DNA for the CDR3 is TGTGCCATCAGTGAAGCCAGAGGGACTGAAGCTTTCTTT. Its translation is CAISEARGTEAFF.

The V gene is TRBV6-6, the J gene TRBJ2-7; 7 bases fit TRBD1. The V and J ends lost 6 bases and 7 bases, in that order; junction bases with no gene match: 15. CDR3 length: 15 residues. CDR1 is MNHNY, CDR2 SVGAGI, per germline (reference sequence). In DNA, the CDR3 is TGTGCCAGCAGCCCGCAGGGGGACCCCAGAAATGAGCAGTACTTC. Its protein is CASSPQGDPRNEQYF.

The rearrangement uses TRBV2 and TRBJ1-2; no firm D call. From germline, CDR1 is SNHLY and CDR2 FYNNEI. The CDR3 runs to 13 residues. The ends were cut back, 3 bases at V and 2 bases at J, with 7 bases in the middle. CDR3 region: CASSDTGNYGYTF. In DNA, the CDR3 is TGTGCCAGCAGTGACACGGGAAACTATGGCTACACCTTC.

The table lists this clone with a few counts. The chain uses TRBV30 and TRBJ2-1; no reliable D call. The CDR3 is 12 amino acids. The germline CDR1 and CDR2 sequences are GTSNPN and SVGIG (reference sequence). Between the trimmed V and J ends, which lost 2 bases and 7 bases, there was a span of 9 bases. Here the CDR3 DNA reads TGTGCCTGGAGTAAGCCCCTAAATGAGCAGTTCTTC. It yields the protein CAWSKPLNEQFF.

CDR3: CASSIGQRINEKLFF. The CDR3 coding sequence is TGTGCCAGCAGTATCGGACAGAGAATTAATGAAAAACTGTTTTTT. The V gene is TRBV25-1, the J gene TRBJ1-4; D is possibly TRBD1 (6 bases). The germline V gene encodes CDR1 MGHDK and CDR2 SYGVNS. The CDR3 is 15 amino acids. Trimming took 5 bases from V and 4 from J, leaving 14 bases between them.

V is TRBV5-6 and J is TRBJ2-1; D unresolved. V was trimmed by 2 bases and J by 5 bases, leaving 11 bases between them. The CDR3 sequence is 14 residues long. Per germline, CDR1 SGHDT and CDR2 YYEEEE. CDR3 loop: CASSFSPNNNEQFF. CDR3 bases: TGTGCCAGCAGCTTCTCTCCTAATAACAATGAGCAGTTCTTC.